Following are 15 T cell receptor beta chains from one sample sequenced in a study of T cell repertoires in cytomegalovirus infection. TCRdb itself ran the reads through MiXCR, one entry per CDR3 protein. The sample consists of 210,000 or so distinct CDR3 sequences, around 6.4% of them appearing once. Material for sequencing was PBMCs. The receptor set was obtained from a human donor in good health (CMV status not recorded). Some clones in this sample may be carry-over from other donors' samples.

In this sample, this clonotype turned up many times. The rearrangement links TRBV7-9 to TRBJ2-7; no clear D. This CDR3 spans 14 amino acids. The germline V and J ends were trimmed by 5 bases and 0 bases, with 11 bases remaining between them. From germline, CDR1 is SEHNR and CDR2 FQNEAQ (reference sequence). The DNA of the CDR3 is TGTGCCAGCAGCCCGTGGGCCCTCTCCTACGAGCAGTACTTC. It yields the protein CASSPWALSYEQYF.

This clonotype was seen ten or more times. This chain links TRBV6-2 or TRBV6-3 with TRBJ1-5; D is uncertain. Germline assignment: CDR1 MNHEY and CDR2 SVGEGT. Trimming removed 8 bases at V and 0 bases at J, with 11 bases between. This CDR3 spans 14 amino acids. The CDR3, as DNA: TGTGCCAGCTGCCGGGATGGTAGCAATCAGCCCCAGCATTTT. Translation: CASCRDGSNQPQHF.

The chain combines TRBV20-1 with TRBJ2-7, with a possible D match to TRBD1 (5 bases). Germline V gene data show CDR1 as DFQATT and CDR2 as SNEGSKA (reference sequence). Between the trimmed V and J ends, which lost 0 bases and 4 bases, there was a span of 19 bases. The CDR3 totals 16 residues. The CDR3 here is CSARDRQGIKKYEQYF. The CDR3 region has the DNA TGCAGTGCTAGAGATCGTCAGGGCATAAAGAAGTACGAGCAGTACTTC.

There are many counts of this clonotype. This sequence joins TRBV28 and TRBJ1-2; a weak D match, TRBD1 (5 bases). The germline V gene encodes CDR1 MDHEN and CDR2 SYDVKM. The CDR3 has 15 amino acids. V lost 4 bases and J lost 7, with 19 bases in between. DNA for the CDR3: TGTGCCAGCAGTTCTACCGGGACCCCGGAGTCTGGCTACACCTTC. As protein: CASSSTGTPESGYTF.

In its sample, this clonotype was seen many times. Written as DNA, the CDR3 is TGCAGCGCCCGACAGGGCGGAGAGACCCAGTACTTC. It yields the protein CSARQGGETQYF. The chain links TRBV29-1 to TRBJ2-5, with TRBD1 matching 7 bases. V was clipped by 7 bases and J by 4 bases; unmatched bases: 6. The CDR3 runs to 12 residues. In germline, CDR1 is SQVTM, CDR2 ANQGSEA.

This clonotype was seen ten or more times. The chain recombines TRBV24-1 with TRBJ2-1; D is possibly TRBD2 (5 bases). The CDR3 is 16 residues long. CDR1 and CDR2 (germline): KGHDR, SFDVKD. V was pared by 2 bases and J by 4 bases, with 14 bases between. CDR3 in amino acids: CATSDSPDRRYNEQFF. In DNA, the CDR3 is TGTGCCACCAGTGATTCCCCTGACCGGAGGTACAATGAGCAGTTCTTC.

A few counts support this clonotype. V is TRBV30 and J is TRBJ2-7; D perhaps matches TRBD1 (6 bases). Germline CDR1 GTSNPN, CDR2 SVGIG (reference sequence). With 2 bases removed from V and 5 bases from J, the gap between germline ends came to 13 bases. This CDR3 has 13 amino acids. The chain's CDR3 is CAWSFTQGHEQYF. CDR3 nucleotides: TGTGCCTGGAGTTTTACTCAGGGGCACGAGCAGTACTTC.

This chain joins TRBV28 and TRBJ2-5, with TRBD2 matching 11 bases. Germline values: CDR1 MDHEN, CDR2 SYDVKM. The length of the CDR3 is 17 residues. V gave up 5 bases and J gave up 2 bases; unmatched junction bases: 10. The CDR3 coding sequence is TGTGCCAGCAGTCCTAGACTAGCGGGGTTCAGACAAGAGACCCAGTACTTC. This codes for CASSPRLAGFRQETQYF. The complete variable domain, with remaining parts taken from reference TRBV28 and TRBJ2-5, reads DVKVTQSSRYLVKRTGEKVFLECVQDMDHENMFWYRQDPGLGLRLIYFSYDVKMKEKGDIPEGYSVSREKKERFSLILESASTNQTSMYLCASSPRLAGFRQETQYFGPGTRLLVL.

Ten or more counts support this clonotype. This chain connects TRBV7-2 to TRBJ2-2; D could derive from TRBD1 or TRBD2 (5 bases each). This CDR3 is built from 16 residues. Trimming took off 0 bases at V and 4 bases at J, with 12 bases between the two ends. Germline V gene lookup returns CDR1 SGHTA and CDR2 FQGNSA. In DNA form, the CDR3 reads TGTGCCAGCAGCTTAGCGAGGGGCTCCTCCACCGGGGAGCTGTTTTTT. Amino acid sequence: CASSLARGSSTGELFF. Full variable domain (outside the CDR3, taken from reference TRBV7-2 and TRBJ2-2): GAGVSQSPSNKVTEKGKDVELRCDPISGHTALYWYRQSLGQGLEFLIYFQGNSAPDKSGLPSDRFSAERTGGSVSTLTIQRTQQEDSAVYLCASSLARGSSTGELFFGEGSRLTVL.

This clonotype was seen ten or more times. The chain uses TRBV20-1 and TRBJ2-4; D might be TRBD1 (6 bases). With 3 bases removed from V and 0 bases from J, the gap between germline ends came to 12 bases. Looked up from germline, CDR1 is DFQATT and CDR2 is SNEGSKA (reference sequence). The CDR3 is 15 residues long. CDR3 residues: CSASPGQQAKNIQYF. In nucleotides, the CDR3 is TGCAGTGCTAGTCCAGGACAGCAAGCCAAAAACATTCAGTACTTC.

In its sample, this clonotype was seen many times. V usage is TRBV28 and J usage is TRBJ2-5, with 8 nucleotides matching TRBD2. With 7 bases clipped from V and 6 bases from J, the junction kept 4 bases outside the gene matches. Germline-derived CDR1 and CDR2 are MDHEN and SYDVKM. The length of the CDR3 is 12 residues. The CDR3 nucleotides read TGTGCCAGCAAGCGGGGGATGCAGACCCAGTACTTC. Amino acid sequence: CASKRGMQTQYF.

This clonotype came up many times. The V and J genes are TRBV10-3 and TRBJ2-5, with D unresolved. The CDR3 spans 13 residues. The V end was cut by 6 bases, the J end by 4 bases, with 12 bases between. CDR1 is ENHRY, CDR2 SYGVKD, per germline. The DNA of the CDR3 is TGTGCCATCAGCCCTGTTCCCGGAGAGACCCAGTACTTC. This codes for CAISPVPGETQYF.

This clonotype was detected ten times or more. The chain is built from TRBV7-2 and TRBJ1-5; D is possibly TRBD1 (5 bases). Germline values: CDR1 SGHTA, CDR2 FQGNSA. V was pared by 3 bases and J by 0 bases, with 6 bases between. CDR3 length equals 14 residues. This CDR3 reads CASSLTDSNQPQHF. Written as DNA, the CDR3 is TGTGCCAGCAGCTTGACAGATAGCAATCAGCCCCAGCATTTT.

This clonotype occurred many times. This rearrangement joins TRBV2 to TRBJ1-5; D is unclear. The CDR3 sequence is 16 residues long. The V gene's germline CDR1 is SNHLY and CDR2 FYNNEI. Trimming took off 1 base at V and 3 bases at J, with 13 bases between the two ends. The CDR3 reads CASSEVPGRNNQPQHF. The CDR3 DNA reads as TGTGCCAGCAGTGAAGTCCCGGGAAGGAACAATCAGCCCCAGCATTTT.

This clonotype was seen repeatedly, ten times or more. The J gene is TRBJ2-5, the V gene TRBV6-6; 10 bases are a match to TRBD2. The V and J ends lost 5 bases and 2 bases, in that order; junction bases with no gene match: 5. This CDR3 region has 15 residues. Per germline, CDR1 MNHNY and CDR2 SVGAGI (reference sequence). CDR3 DNA sequence: TGTGCCAGCAGTCCTACTAGCGGGGCACAAGAGACCCAGTACTTC. Translating it yields CASSPTSGAQETQYF.